Detailed here is one T cell receptor beta chain. The sample originates from a study of cytomegalovirus exposure and HLA in healthy donors. Germline CDR1 and CDR2: SGHRS and YFSETQ. V lost 2 bases and J lost 5; bases outside the gene matches: 4. The CDR3 spans 13 residues. Amplification used 60 Vbeta primers and 13 Jbeta primers. Here immunoSEQ multiplex PCR was the method, and the copy in TCRdb shows in-frame clones only, minus some. The table includes 200,000 to 250,000 clones, around 89% detected once. Sequencing was done on a sample of PBMCs. This chain uses TRBV5-1 with TRBJ2-7, with TRBD1 matching over 7 bases. The sequence was obtained from a young woman in good health and CMV-seronegative. In DNA, the CDR3 is TGCGCCAGCAGCTTACAGGGGTTTAACGAGCAGTACTTC. It encodes CASSLQGFNEQYF.